Listed below are T cell receptor beta chains from one sample, sequenced in a study of blood T cell repertoires in COVID-19. Only in-frame clones appear in the TCRdb table, and some are missing; sequencing was by immunoSEQ multiplex PCR. Seen here are 450,000 or so clones, around nine tenths observed once, and the top ten hold about 1.4%. The sequenced sample was peripheral blood. These receptors were taken from a woman aged 40 to 50 with COVID-19, enrolled during active disease. CDR3s include the opening cysteine and the closing phenylalanine or tryptophan. The order of the fields is CDR3 protein, CDR3 DNA, V gene, clone size, J gene, D gene. The D gene is left open where the match is weak. Only some rows state a clone size, as once, few, many or a class for expanded clones.

cdr3_aa: CASSLARVNQPQHF; cdr3_nt: TGTGCCAGCAGCTTAGCGCGGGTCAATCAGCCCCAGCATTTT; v_call: TRBV7-2; clone_size: NA; j_call: TRBJ1-5; d_call: NA
cdr3_aa: CSCLTGPGETQYF; cdr3_nt: TGCAGCTGTCTGACAGGGCCAGGGGAGACCCAGTACTTC; v_call: TRBV29-1; clone_size: NA; j_call: TRBJ2-5; d_call: TRBD1
cdr3_aa: CASSQTELDEKLFF; cdr3_nt: TGTGCCAGCAGTCAGACAGAGTTAGATGAAAAACTGTTTTTT; v_call: TRBV28; clone_size: NA; j_call: TRBJ1-4; d_call: NA
cdr3_aa: CASSPPDSGYTF; cdr3_nt: TGTGCCAGCAGCCCCCCCGACTCTGGCTACACCTTC; v_call: TRBV28; clone_size: NA; j_call: TRBJ1-2; d_call: NA
cdr3_aa: CASSRRSSGRPGANVLTF; cdr3_nt: TGTGCCAGCAGCCGTAGGTCTAGCGGGAGGCCCGGGGCCAACGTCCTGACTTTC; v_call: TRBV7-3; clone_size: NA; j_call: TRBJ2-6; d_call: TRBD2
cdr3_aa: CAISAPEVVYEQYF; cdr3_nt: TGTGCCATCAGCGCCCCGGAGGTAGTCTACGAGCAGTACTTC; v_call: TRBV10-3; clone_size: NA; j_call: TRBJ2-7; d_call: NA
cdr3_aa: CASTSRSPLHF; cdr3_nt: TGTGCCAGCACCTCCCGTTCACCCCTCCACTTT; v_call: TRBV12-3/TRBV12-4; clone_size: NA; j_call: TRBJ1-6; d_call: NA
cdr3_aa: CASSLGQGIRTGELFF; cdr3_nt: TGTGCCAGCAGCTTGGGGCAGGGGATCCGCACCGGGGAGCTGTTTTTT; v_call: TRBV5-4; clone_size: NA; j_call: TRBJ2-2; d_call: NA
cdr3_aa: CASSQAGTGGNQPQHF; cdr3_nt: TGTGCCAGCAGCCAGGCAGGGACGGGGGGAAATCAGCCCCAGCATTTT; v_call: TRBV3-1/TRBV3-2; clone_size: NA; j_call: TRBJ1-5; d_call: NA
cdr3_aa: CASSEALGPQSYNEQFF; cdr3_nt: TGTGCCAGCAGTGAAGCATTGGGCCCCCAGTCCTACAATGAGCAGTTCTTC; v_call: TRBV2; clone_size: NA; j_call: TRBJ2-1; d_call: NA
cdr3_aa: CASSYPLLKAFF; cdr3_nt: TGTGCCAGCAGTTACCCACTTCTAAAGGCTTTCTTT; v_call: TRBV6-2/TRBV6-3; clone_size: NA; j_call: TRBJ1-1; d_call: NA
cdr3_aa: CASSALSAEAFF; cdr3_nt: TGTGCCAGCTCAGCCCTGAGCGCTGAAGCTTTCTTT; v_call: TRBV18; clone_size: NA; j_call: TRBJ1-1; d_call: NA
cdr3_aa: CAWSVRTGNQPQHF; cdr3_nt: TGTGCCTGGAGCGTAAGGACAGGGAATCAGCCCCAGCATTTT; v_call: TRBV30; clone_size: once; j_call: TRBJ1-5; d_call: TRBD1
cdr3_aa: CASSSSTDTQYF; cdr3_nt: TGTGCCAGCAGCTCGAGCACAGATACGCAGTATTTT; v_call: TRBV9; clone_size: NA; j_call: TRBJ2-3; d_call: NA
cdr3_aa: CASSIRHRANTGELFF; cdr3_nt: TGTGCCAGTAGTATCAGGCACAGGGCGAACACCGGGGAGCTGTTTTTT; v_call: TRBV19; clone_size: few; j_call: TRBJ2-2; d_call: NA
cdr3_aa: CASTRTDSSEQYF; cdr3_nt: TGTGCCAGCACTAGAACCGACAGCTCCGAGCAGTACTTC; v_call: TRBV6-5; clone_size: few; j_call: TRBJ2-7; d_call: NA
cdr3_aa: CSARDPPREFF; cdr3_nt: TGCAGTGCTAGAGATCCCCCCCGGGAGTTCTTC; v_call: TRBV20-1; clone_size: once; j_call: TRBJ2-1; d_call: NA
cdr3_aa: CASSLDRFDEKLFF; cdr3_nt: TGTGCCAGCAGCTTAGATAGATTCGATGAAAAACTGTTTTTT; v_call: TRBV7-9; clone_size: NA; j_call: TRBJ1-4; d_call: NA
cdr3_aa: CASSQSPTGPVAQHF; cdr3_nt: TGCGCCAGCAGCCAATCTCCAACAGGGCCGGTTGCCCAGCATTTT; v_call: TRBV4-1; clone_size: NA; j_call: TRBJ1-5; d_call: NA
cdr3_aa: CASSSRGSQPGELFF; cdr3_nt: TGTGCCAGCAGCTCACGCGGGAGCCAACCCGGGGAGCTGTTTTTT; v_call: TRBV7-6; clone_size: NA; j_call: TRBJ2-2; d_call: TRBD2
cdr3_aa: CASSLLNVRDRNNQPQHF; cdr3_nt: TGTGCCAGCAGTTTATTGAATGTACGGGACAGAAACAATCAGCCCCAGCATTTT; v_call: TRBV27; clone_size: NA; j_call: TRBJ1-5; d_call: TRBD1
cdr3_aa: CASSQVGEPQHF; cdr3_nt: TGTGCCAGCAGTCAAGTCGGGGAGCCCCAGCATTTT; v_call: TRBV7-2; clone_size: many; j_call: TRBJ1-5; d_call: NA
cdr3_aa: CASSAASLVGPSSGNTIYF; cdr3_nt: TGTGCCAGCAGTGCCGCTTCCCTAGTGGGGCCTTCCTCTGGAAACACCATATATTTT; v_call: TRBV6-1; clone_size: NA; j_call: TRBJ1-3; d_call: NA
cdr3_aa: CASSEGGTGVVGYTF; cdr3_nt: TGTGCCAGCAGCGAGGGAGGGACAGGGGTCGTTGGCTACACCTTC; v_call: TRBV5-4; clone_size: NA; j_call: TRBJ1-2; d_call: TRBD1
cdr3_aa: CAWSRENQPQHF; cdr3_nt: TGTGCCTGGAGTCGGGAAAATCAGCCCCAGCATTTT; v_call: TRBV30; clone_size: NA; j_call: TRBJ1-5; d_call: NA